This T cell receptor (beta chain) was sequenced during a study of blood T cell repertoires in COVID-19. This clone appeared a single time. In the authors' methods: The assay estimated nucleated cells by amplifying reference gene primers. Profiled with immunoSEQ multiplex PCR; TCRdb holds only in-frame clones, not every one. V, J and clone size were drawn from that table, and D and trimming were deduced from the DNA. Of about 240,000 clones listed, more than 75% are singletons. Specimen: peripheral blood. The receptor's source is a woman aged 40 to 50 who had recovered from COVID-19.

The CDR3 region is CASSYGAANTEAFF. CDR3 DNA sequence: TGTGCCAGCAGTTATGGGGCAGCGAACACTGAAGCTTTCTTT. The genes are TRBV6-2 or TRBV6-3 and TRBJ1-1; D may be TRBD1 (5 bases). Germline CDR1 MNHEY, CDR2 SVGEGT. Trimming removed 3 bases from V and 1 base from J, with 9 bases in between. The CDR3 runs to 14 residues.